These T cell receptor beta chains were read from a single sample in a study of Graves' ophthalmopathy and Graves' hyperthyroidism. TCRdb redid the calling of the multiplex PCR reads with MiXCR, one entry per CDR3 protein. Here the sample spans about 400,000 distinct CDR3 sequences, approximately 21% being singletons. Material for sequencing was peripheral blood. Source of these receptors: a woman under 30 with stable Graves' hyperthyroidism. Both conserved end residues are part of each CDR3. The order of the fields is clone size, V gene, D gene, J gene, CDR3 DNA, CDR3 protein. D genes are given only for firm matches. For some rows the clone size is stated as once, few or many, or as a class when expanded; others skip it.

few	TRBV29-1	TRBD1	TRBJ1-2	TGCAGCGTTCCGGGACAGAGTTTAAACTATGGCTACACCTTC	CSVPGQSLNYGYTF
many	TRBV7-8	.	TRBJ1-1	TGTGCCAGCAGCCCGACGGGGGGAGACACTGAAGCTTTCTTT	CASSPTGGDTEAFF
many	TRBV27	.	TRBJ2-6	TGTGCCAGCAGGCCTACAGGGCGCTTGTCTGGGGCCAACGTCCTGACTTTC	CASRPTGRLSGANVLTF
many	TRBV18	.	TRBJ1-1	TGTGCCAGCTCACCAGGGGCTGACACTGAAGCTTTCTTT	CASSPGADTEAFF
many	TRBV6-5	.	TRBJ1-2	TGTGCCAGCAGTTATGTCCCCACAGGGAACTATGGCTACACCTTC	CASSYVPTGNYGYTF
many	TRBV5-1	.	TRBJ2-5	TGCGCCAGCAGCGGTGGGTCAGAGACCCAGTACTTC	CASSGGSETQYF
many	TRBV29-1	TRBD1	TRBJ1-6	TGCAGCGTTGAAGAGGACAGGGCCAATTCACCCCTCCACTTT	CSVEEDRANSPLHF
many	TRBV24-1	.	TRBJ2-7	TGTGCCACCAGTGATTCCCACAGGGCCGAGCAGTACTTC	CATSDSHRAEQYF
.	TRBV2	TRBD2	TRBJ2-5	TGTGCCAGCAGTGAAGATGCTAGCGGACAAGAGACCCTGTACTTC	CASSEDASGQETLYF
few	TRBV5-1	.	TRBJ2-5	TGCGCCAGCAGCTTAACCCCTGGCGGTCAAGAGACCCAGTACTTC	CASSLTPGGQETQYF
.	TRBV28	TRBD1	TRBJ2-7	TGTGCCAGCATCCAGGGGGACAGGGCCGAGCAGTACTTC	CASIQGDRAEQYF
many	TRBV6-2/TRBV6-3	.	TRBJ1-1	TGTGCCAGCAGTTACTCGCCCCGCACTGAAGCTTTCTTT	CASSYSPRTEAFF
many	TRBV20-1	.	TRBJ1-1	TGCAGTGCTAAGCCGGGGTTCCGTCGAGCTTTCTTT	CSAKPGFRRAFF
.	TRBV11-3	TRBD1	TRBJ1-1	TGTGCCAGCAGCACCCGACAGGGGTTGAGCACTGAAGCTTTCTTT	CASSTRQGLSTEAFF
many	TRBV9	.	TRBJ2-2	TGTGCCAGCAGCGTAGTGGGGGGGAACACCGGGGAGCTGTTTTTT	CASSVVGGNTGELFF
.	TRBV29-1	.	TRBJ1-5	TGCAGCGTTGCAGGTATGGATCAGCCCCAGCATTTT	CSVAGMDQPQHF
.	TRBV2	TRBD2	TRBJ2-7	TGTGCCAGCAGTGGATGGGGGGGTGGCTACGAGCAGTACTTC	CASSGWGGGYEQYF
.	TRBV20-1	.	TRBJ1-6	TGCAGTGCTAGGGCTCGTACCTGGCGGGATTCACCCCTCCGCTTT	CSARARTWRDSPLRF
many	TRBV15	TRBD1	TRBJ2-7	TGTGCCACCAGCAGAACCCAACAGGGGATCCTCTACGAGCAGTACTTC	CATSRTQQGILYEQYF
many	TRBV20-1	.	TRBJ2-5	TGCAGTGCTAGAGACTGGGAGACCCAGTACTTC	CSARDWETQYF
many	TRBV12-3/TRBV12-4	.	TRBJ1-5	TGTGCCAGCAGTTTAGCCGGGGGAGGCAATCAGCCCCAGCATTTT	CASSLAGGGNQPQHF
.	TRBV28	.	TRBJ2-7	TGTGCCAGCAGTTTCAAGATTGGTGCCTACGAGCAGTACTTC	CASSFKIGAYEQYF
many	TRBV6-2/TRBV6-3	.	TRBJ2-7	TGTGCCAGCAGTTACGTCGAGCGGAAAACTGAATTC	CASSYVERKTEF
few	TRBV12-3/TRBV12-4	TRBD1	TRBJ2-7	TGTGCCAGCAGCCAAGACCCGACAGGGGTAGATTACGAGCAGTACTTC	CASSQDPTGVDYEQYF
.	TRBV27	TRBD2	TRBJ2-2	TGTGCCAGCAGCCGAGGACTAGCGGTCAGGACGACCGGGGAGCTGTTTTTT	CASSRGLAVRTTGELFF
many	TRBV30	TRBD1	TRBJ1-1	TGTGCCTGGAACAGGGGGAATGAAGCTTTCTTT	CAWNRGNEAFF
many	TRBV10-2	.	TRBJ2-2	TGCGCCAGCAAACGCGGCACTGACACCGGGGAGCTGTTTTTT	CASKRGTDTGELFF
many	TRBV20-1	TRBD2	TRBJ2-7	TGCAGTGCTAGAGACTTAGCGGGATCCTACGAGCAGTACTTC	CSARDLAGSYEQYF
many	TRBV2	TRBD2	TRBJ2-7	TGTGCCAGCAGTGCAGGACTAGCGGAGTACGAGCAGTACTTC	CASSAGLAEYEQYF
many	TRBV20-1	TRBD2	TRBJ2-5	TGCAGTGCCACAACGGGACTAGCGGGACTCCAAGAGACCCAGTACTTC	CSATTGLAGLQETQYF
.	TRBV12-5	TRBD1	TRBJ1-2	TGTGCTAGTGGTTTGGTCCCAGGGGGCGGAAGAGGCTACACCTTC	CASGLVPGGGRGYTF
.	TRBV20-1	.	TRBJ1-6	TGCAGTGCTAGACCAGGGACAAGACGCAATTCACCCCTCCACTTT	CSARPGTRRNSPLHF